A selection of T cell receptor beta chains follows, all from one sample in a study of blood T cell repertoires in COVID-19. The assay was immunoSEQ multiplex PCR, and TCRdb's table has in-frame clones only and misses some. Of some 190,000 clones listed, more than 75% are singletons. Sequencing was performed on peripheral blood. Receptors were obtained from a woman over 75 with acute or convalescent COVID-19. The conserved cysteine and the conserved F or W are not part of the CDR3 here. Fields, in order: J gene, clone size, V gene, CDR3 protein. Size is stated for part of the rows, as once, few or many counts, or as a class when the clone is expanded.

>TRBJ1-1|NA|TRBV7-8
ASSVERGTEAF
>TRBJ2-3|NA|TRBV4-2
ASSQDGQGARDTQY
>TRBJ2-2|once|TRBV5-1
ASLGLNTGELF
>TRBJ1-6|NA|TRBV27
ASSLYPPIPGNNNSPLH
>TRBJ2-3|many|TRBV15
ATSRDLGVVAGRSSTDTQY
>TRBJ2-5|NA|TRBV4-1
ASSQDTQGGRGETQY
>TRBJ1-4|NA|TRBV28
ASSKPGGGGEKLF
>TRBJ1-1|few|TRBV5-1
ASSFIGGLNTEAF
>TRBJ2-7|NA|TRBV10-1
ASSTPAGEQY
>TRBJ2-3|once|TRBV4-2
ASSFSPIGTDTQY
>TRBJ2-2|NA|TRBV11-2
ASSRGLTGELF
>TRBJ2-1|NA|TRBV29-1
SVSRDFWEQF
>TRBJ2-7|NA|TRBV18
ASSPKTTVAEVEQY
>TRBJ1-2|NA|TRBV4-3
ASSQLFSVGYT
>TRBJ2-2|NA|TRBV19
ASFSGRPFYLTGELF
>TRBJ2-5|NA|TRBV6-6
ASSYSVPPGETQY
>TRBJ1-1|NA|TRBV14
ASSPSGGAINTEAF
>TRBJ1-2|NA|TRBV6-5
ASRGTGGNGYT
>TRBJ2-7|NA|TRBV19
ATTRGDRGEQY
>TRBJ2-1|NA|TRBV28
ASSRDSNEQF
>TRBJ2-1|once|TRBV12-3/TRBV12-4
ASSPLGTSRSF
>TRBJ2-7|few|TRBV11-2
ASSLEDTYEQY
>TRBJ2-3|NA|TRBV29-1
SVEAGSTDTQY
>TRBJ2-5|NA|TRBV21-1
ASSGRTQY
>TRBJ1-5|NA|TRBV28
ASSPPVLNQPQH
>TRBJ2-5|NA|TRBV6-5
ASSPGLAVTETQY